A selection of T cell receptor beta chains follows, all from one sample in a study of shared clonotypes between healthy human individuals. Libraries were prepared by immunoSEQ multiplex PCR; TCRdb keeps only in-frame clonotypes and omits some of them. Of 2 million or so clones listed, approximately 95% are singletons. Input material: naive CD4+ T cells sorted from blood. The receptors derive from a young man in good health. The CDR3 runs from the conserved cysteine through the conserved F or W. The order of the fields is CDR3 length, J gene, D gene, V gene, clone size, CDR3 protein, CDR3 DNA. The D gene is left open where the match is weak. Size values are once, few and many counts, or a class for expanded clones, and some rows have none.

>14|TRBJ1-1|NA|TRBV6-1|once
CASSIGRANTEAFF
TGTGCCAGCAGTATTGGCAGGGCGAACACTGAAGCTTTCTTT
>13|TRBJ2-7|NA|TRBV27|NA
CASSFRDTYEQYF
TGTGCCAGCAGTTTCCGTGACACCTACGAGCAGTACTTC
>13|TRBJ1-2|NA|TRBV14|once
CASSQARNYGYTF
TGTGCCAGCAGCCAGGCACGGAACTATGGCTACACCTTC
>12|TRBJ2-5|NA|TRBV2|NA
CASGGIEETQYF
TGTGCCAGTGGGGGCATCGAAGAGACCCAGTACTTC
>13|TRBJ2-5|NA|TRBV10-3|NA
CAISESWTETQYF
TGTGCCATCAGTGAGTCGTGGACAGAGACCCAGTACTTC
>15|TRBJ1-1|NA|TRBV7-2|NA
CASSLAPGGTPEAFF
TGTGCCAGCAGCTTAGCGCCCGGCGGCACGCCTGAAGCTTTCTTT
>15|TRBJ2-5|NA|TRBV7-8|NA
CASSLGTGYQETQYF
TGTGCCAGCAGCTTAGGGACCGGATACCAAGAGACCCAGTACTTC
>16|TRBJ1-5|NA|TRBV4-1|NA
CASSQDLVTSNQPQHF
TGCGCCAGCAGCCAAGATCTGGTGACTAGCAATCAGCCCCAGCATTTT
>15|TRBJ1-2|NA|TRBV28|once
CASSLGAGLDYGYTF
TGTGCCAGCAGTTTAGGGGCAGGGCTAGACTATGGCTACACCTTC
>14|TRBJ1-4|NA|TRBV28|NA
CASSSMPLYEKLFF
TGTGCCAGCAGTTCCATGCCCCTCTATGAAAAACTGTTTTTT
>13|TRBJ1-2|NA|TRBV5-1|NA
CASSLGRGDGYTF
TGCGCCAGCAGCTTGGGCAGGGGCGATGGCTACACCTTC
>14|TRBJ1-6|NA|TRBV11-2|NA
CASSPTGFNSPLHF
TGTGCCAGCAGCCCTACAGGGTTTAATTCACCCCTCCACTTT
>15|TRBJ2-5|NA|TRBV9|once
CASSAATGAIQTQYF
TGTGCCAGCAGCGCCGCGACAGGAGCCATTCAGACCCAGTACTTC
>16|TRBJ2-4|NA|TRBV27|NA
CASSSTRVLGKNIQYF
TGTGCCAGCAGTTCGACCCGAGTCTTAGGCAAAAACATTCAGTACTTC
>12|TRBJ2-7|NA|TRBV7-9|NA
CASSLALGEQYF
TGTGCCAGCAGCTTAGCTCTGGGAGAGCAGTACTTC
>13|TRBJ1-3|NA|TRBV6-1|NA
CASNPERGNTIYF
TGTGCCAGCAATCCCGAAAGAGGAAACACCATATATTTT
>15|TRBJ2-3|TRBD2|TRBV5-6|NA
CASSLVAGGTDTQYF
TGTGCCAGCAGCTTGGTGGCGGGAGGCACAGATACGCAGTATTTT